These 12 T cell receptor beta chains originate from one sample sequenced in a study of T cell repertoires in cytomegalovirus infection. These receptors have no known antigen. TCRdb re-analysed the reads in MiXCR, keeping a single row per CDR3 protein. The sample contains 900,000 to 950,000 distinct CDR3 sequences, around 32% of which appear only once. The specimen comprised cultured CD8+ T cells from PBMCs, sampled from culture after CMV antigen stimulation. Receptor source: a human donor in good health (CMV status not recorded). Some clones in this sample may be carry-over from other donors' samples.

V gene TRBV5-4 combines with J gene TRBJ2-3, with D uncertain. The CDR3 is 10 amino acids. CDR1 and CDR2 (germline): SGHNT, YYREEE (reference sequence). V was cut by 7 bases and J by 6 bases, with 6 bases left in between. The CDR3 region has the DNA TGTGCCAGCCCAGCGGATACGCAGTATTTT. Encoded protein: CASPADTQYF.

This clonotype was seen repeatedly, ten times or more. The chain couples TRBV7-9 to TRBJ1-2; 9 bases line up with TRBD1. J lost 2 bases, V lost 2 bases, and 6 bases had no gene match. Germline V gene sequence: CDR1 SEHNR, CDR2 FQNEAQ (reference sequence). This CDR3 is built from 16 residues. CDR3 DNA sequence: TGTGCCAGCAGCTTAAATCCAGGGACAGGGAACTATGGCTACACCTTC. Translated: CASSLNPGTGNYGYTF.

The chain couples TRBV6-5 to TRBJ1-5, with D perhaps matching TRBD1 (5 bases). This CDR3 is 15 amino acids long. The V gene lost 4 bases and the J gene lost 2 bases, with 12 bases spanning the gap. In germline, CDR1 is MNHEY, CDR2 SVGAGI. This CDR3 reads CASSLIGAGNQPQHF. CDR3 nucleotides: TGTGCCAGCAGTTTAATAGGGGCCGGCAATCAGCCCCAGCATTTT.

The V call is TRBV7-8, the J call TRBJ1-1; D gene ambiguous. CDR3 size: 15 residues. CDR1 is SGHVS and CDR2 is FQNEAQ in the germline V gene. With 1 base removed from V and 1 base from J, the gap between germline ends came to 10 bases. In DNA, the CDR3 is TGTGCCAGCAGCTTAGTTAAAGCTTCGAACACTGAAGCTTTCTTT. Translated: CASSLVKASNTEAFF.

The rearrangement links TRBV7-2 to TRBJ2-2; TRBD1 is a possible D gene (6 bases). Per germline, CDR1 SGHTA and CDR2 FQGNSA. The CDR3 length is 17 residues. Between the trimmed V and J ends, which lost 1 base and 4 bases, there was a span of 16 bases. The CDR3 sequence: CASSLGGHRAGTGELFF. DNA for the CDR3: TGTGCCAGCAGCTTAGGGGGACACAGGGCGGGCACCGGGGAGCTGTTTTTT. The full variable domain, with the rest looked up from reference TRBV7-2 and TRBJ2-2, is GAGVSQSPSNKVTEKGKDVELRCDPISGHTALYWYRQSLGQGLEFLIYFQGNSAPDKSGLPSDRFSAERTGGSVSTLTIQRTQQEDSAVYLCASSLGGHRAGTGELFFGEGSRLTVL.

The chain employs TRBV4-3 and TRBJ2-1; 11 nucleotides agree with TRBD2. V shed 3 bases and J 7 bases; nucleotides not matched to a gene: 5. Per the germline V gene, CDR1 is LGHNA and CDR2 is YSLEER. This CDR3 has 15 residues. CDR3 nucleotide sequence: TGCGCCAGCAGCCAGGGACTAGCGGAGGGAAATGAGCAGTTCTTC. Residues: CASSQGLAEGNEQFF.

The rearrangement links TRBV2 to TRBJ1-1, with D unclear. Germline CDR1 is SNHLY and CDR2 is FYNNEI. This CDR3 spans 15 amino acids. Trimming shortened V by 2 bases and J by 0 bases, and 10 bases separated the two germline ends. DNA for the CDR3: TGTGCCAGCAGTGAAAGCAGGTCCATGAACACTGAAGCTTTCTTT. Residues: CASSESRSMNTEAFF.

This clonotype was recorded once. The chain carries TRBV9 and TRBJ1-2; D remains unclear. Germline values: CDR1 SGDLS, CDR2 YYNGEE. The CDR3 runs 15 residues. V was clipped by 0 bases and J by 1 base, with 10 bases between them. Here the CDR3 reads CASSVGGPGNYGYTF. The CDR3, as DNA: TGTGCCAGCAGCGTAGGAGGGCCAGGTAACTATGGCTACACCTTC.

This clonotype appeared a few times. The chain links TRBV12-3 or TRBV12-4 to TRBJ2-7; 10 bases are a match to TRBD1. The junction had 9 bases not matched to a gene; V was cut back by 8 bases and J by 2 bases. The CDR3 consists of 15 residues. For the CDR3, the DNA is TGTGCCAGCTCTTATCTCGGGACAGGGGCCTACGAGCAGTACTTC. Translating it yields CASSYLGTGAYEQYF.

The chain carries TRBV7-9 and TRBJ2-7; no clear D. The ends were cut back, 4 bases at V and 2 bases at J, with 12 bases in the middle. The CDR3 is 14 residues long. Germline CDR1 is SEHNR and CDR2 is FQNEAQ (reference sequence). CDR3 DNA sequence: TGTGCCAGCAGCTCCCCAGCCCAGGCCTACGAGCAGTACTTC. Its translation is CASSSPAQAYEQYF.

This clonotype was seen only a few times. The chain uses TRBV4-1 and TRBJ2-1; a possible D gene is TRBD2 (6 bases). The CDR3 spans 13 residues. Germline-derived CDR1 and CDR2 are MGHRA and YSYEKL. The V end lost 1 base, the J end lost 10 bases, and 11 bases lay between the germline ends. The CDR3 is CASSQGGAGEQFF. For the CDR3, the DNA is TGCGCCAGCAGCCAAGGAGGGGCGGGGGAGCAGTTCTTC.

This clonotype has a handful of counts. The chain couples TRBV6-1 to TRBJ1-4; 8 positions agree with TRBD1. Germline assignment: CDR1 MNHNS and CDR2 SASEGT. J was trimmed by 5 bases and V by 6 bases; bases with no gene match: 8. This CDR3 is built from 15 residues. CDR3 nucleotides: TGTGCCAGCAGACTTAGGACAGGGCCAAATGAAAAACTGTTTTTT. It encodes CASRLRTGPNEKLFF.